This is a list of T cell receptor beta chains from one sample in a study of CD8+ T cells in alopecia areata. Sequencing used immunoSEQ multiplex PCR; TCRdb keeps in-frame clones, though not all of them. The sample yields around 270,000 clones, 58% seen once. The material sequenced was CD4+ T cells sorted from blood, taken at week 24, from a patient treated with tofacitinib. These receptor sequences come from a human donor with alopecia areata. CDR3s include the opening cysteine and the closing phenylalanine or tryptophan. The D gene is left open where the match is weak. The listing skips clone size in some rows; elsewhere it reads once, few, many or a size class.

j_gene	d_gene	abundance	v_gene	CDR3aa	CDR3nt
TRBJ1-2	TRBD1	-	TRBV2	CASSRMAGGITYGGYTF	TGTGCCAGCAGCCGCATGGCAGGGGGAATCACATACGGTGGCTACACCTTC
TRBJ1-3	TRBD1	few	TRBV4-3	CASSQTGDGNTIYF	TGCGCCAGCAGCCAGACAGGGGACGGAAACACCATATATTTT
TRBJ2-5	-	few	TRBV30	CAWEARNTQYF	TGTGCCTGGGAAGCCCGAAACACCCAGTACTTC
TRBJ1-2	-	-	TRBV28	CASSLEPQGGYGYTF	TGTGCCAGCAGTTTAGAACCCCAGGGCGGCTATGGCTACACCTTC
TRBJ2-1	TRBD2	few	TRBV29-1	CSVLADTYNEQFF	TGCAGCGTTCTAGCGGATACCTACAATGAGCAGTTCTTC
TRBJ2-5	-	-	TRBV7-2	CASSLGQQETQYF	TGTGCCAGCAGCTTGGGGCAGCAAGAGACCCAGTACTTC
TRBJ2-2	-	-	TRBV4-2	CASSQLTADTGELFF	TGTGCCAGCAGCCAACTCACAGCCGACACCGGGGAGCTGTTTTTT
TRBJ2-1	-	few	TRBV7-2	CASSGYNEQFF	TGTGCCAGCAGCGGCTACAATGAGCAGTTCTTC
TRBJ1-5	-	-	TRBV6-1	CASSESAQGYQPQHF	TGTGCCAGCAGTGAATCGGCACAGGGCTATCAGCCCCAGCATTTT
TRBJ2-7	TRBD1	-	TRBV6-1	CASSRRQGRGSGQYF	TGTGCCAGCAGTCGCCGACAGGGTAGGGGATCTGGGCAGTACTTC
TRBJ1-1	TRBD1	few	TRBV25-1	CASSPFTGGGTEAFF	TGTGCCAGCAGCCCCTTTACAGGGGGAGGCACTGAAGCTTTCTTT
TRBJ1-4	TRBD1	-	TRBV7-9	CASSLLLRTGKEKLFF	TGTGCCAGCAGCTTACTGTTGCGGACAGGGAAAGAAAAACTGTTTTTT
TRBJ2-5	-	-	TRBV29-1	CSVALGRETQYF	TGCAGCGTTGCCTTAGGGAGGGAGACCCAGTACTTC
TRBJ2-2	TRBD1	-	TRBV30	CALRQGSAGELFF	TGTGCCTTAAGACAGGGGAGCGCCGGGGAGCTGTTTTTT
TRBJ1-3	-	-	TRBV5-6	CASSLARGRGNTIYF	TGTGCCAGCAGCTTGGCCAGAGGGAGGGGAAACACCATATATTTT
TRBJ1-3	-	few	TRBV7-8	CASSPLAGAGNTIYF	TGTGCCAGCAGCCCCCTTGCAGGGGCTGGAAACACCATATATTTT
TRBJ1-2	-	few	TRBV20-1	CSASPRGGYTF	TGCAGTGCCTCACCAAGGGGTGGCTACACCTTC
TRBJ1-6	-	-	TRBV6-5	CASSPVIQGEGPLHF	TGTGCCAGCAGCCCTGTCATCCAGGGCGAAGGGCCCCTCCACTTT
TRBJ2-6	-	few	TRBV11-3	CASSKGDPGANVLTF	TGTGCCAGCAGCAAGGGCGATCCTGGGGCCAACGTCCTGACTTTC
TRBJ1-6	-	few	TRBV9	CASSLDRSLDNSPLHF	TGTGCCAGCAGCCTAGACAGGTCCCTGGATAATTCACCCCTCCACTTT
TRBJ2-5	-	-	TRBV6-5	CASSAGLGETQYF	TGTGCCAGCAGTGCAGGGTTAGGAGAGACCCAGTACTTC
TRBJ2-3	TRBD2	-	TRBV5-1	CASQPRASGLADTQYF	TGCGCCAGCCAGCCTAGGGCTAGCGGGCTAGCAGATACGCAGTATTTT
TRBJ2-7	-	-	TRBV15	CATSRRPTLAGQTNF	TGTGCCACCAGCAGACGCCCAACGCTTGCCGGACAGACAAATTTC
TRBJ2-3	-	-	TRBV27	CASSLALGGAGPDTQYF	TGTGCCAGCAGTTTGGCCCTCGGGGGCGCGGGCCCAGATACGCAGTATTTT
TRBJ2-5	-	-	TRBV27	CASSRGETQYF	TGTGCCAGCAGCCGCGGCGAGACCCAGTACTTC
TRBJ2-7	-	-	TRBV29-1	CSVGGFGYEQYF	TGCAGCGTTGGGGGATTTGGCTACGAGCAGTACTTC
TRBJ2-5	-	few	TRBV5-1	CASSWRRGGAETQYF	TGCGCCAGCAGCTGGAGACGAGGTGGCGCGGAGACCCAGTACTTC
TRBJ1-2	-	few	TRBV7-2	CASSMMTRVSYTF	TGTGCCAGCAGCATGATGACGAGGGTGAGCTACACCTTC
TRBJ1-2	TRBD1	-	TRBV10-3	CAISPDRGNYGYTF	TGTGCCATCAGTCCGGACAGGGGGAACTATGGCTACACCTTC